Reported below is one T cell receptor beta chain. What antigen it recognizes has not been identified. Base qualities are not recorded, but no much larger clone differs from it by a single base. The donors were included in the validation cohort of some 110 subjects, a group kept apart from the roughly 700-subject first cohort. These data originate in a study of cytomegalovirus exposure and HLA in healthy donors (dated by TCRdb to the late 2010s). Study-wide context: The roughly 650 repertoires of the first cohort and the 120 validation repertoires were produced on the same platform, according to a later analysis. The study was designed to test whether signatures of past pathogen exposure could be identified by cataloging public T cell receptors. A separate validation cohort of roughly 110 different subjects was used in addition to the roughly 620-subject first cohort. To predict cytomegalovirus infection status, the study combined high-throughput TCR immunosequencing, statistical association of individual TCRs with disease status, and machine learning.

The CDR3 contains 15 residues, cysteine and phenylalanine counted. Only the CDR3 DNA is retained, 45 bases long and in frame from the first base. CDR1 WSHSY and CDR2 SAAADI are derived from the germline V gene. Relative to germline, V is missing 8 bases and J is missing 0 bases, with 7 bases of the junction outside any gene match. What the research found in general, with its limitations: The study gave a list of about 150 TCR beta chains associated with cytomegalovirus. The classifier was reported to diagnose cytomegalovirus status with high specificity and sensitivity in both the original and validation cohorts. Most TCR sequences were observed very rarely across donors, whereas some public TCRs were present in many individuals. A later analysis lacked HLA typing for the validation cohort, so it scored co-occurrence in that cohort across all 120 or so repertoires. In vitro tests confirmed that a few of the cytomegalovirus-associated TCR beta chains recognize cytomegalovirus antigens. The authors suggested that the approach could potentially be extended to other disease states and immunological phenotypes. In a later analysis, TCRs clustered in the first cohort were found to also tend to co-occur in the 130 or so validation repertoires, with around 94% of cluster scores above 0.

Library method: the immunoSEQ multiplex PCR assay. From the authors' description of their analysis: A statistical classification framework was built for diagnosing cytomegalovirus status from the catalog of TCR beta chain sequences. TCRdb's version of the immuneACCESS table is confined to in-frame rearrangements and falls short of the full clone set. An unresolved V gene accounts for under half of the shortfall where checked; the remainder is of unknown origin. From that table come the V and J calls and clone size; the DNA was used to work out D and trimming. This sample has over 150,000 clones in its table, and more than 70% of those were observed once. The leading ten clones occupy over 2% of the sample.

Material for sequencing was PBMCs. The TCR was taken from a human donor in good health. The sequence links TRBV10-2 to TRBJ1-3, with 7 central nucleotides matching TRBD1. The DNA reads as follows: TGCGCCAGCTCTGAGACAGGGACCTCTGGAAACACCATATATTTT. It translates as CASSETGTSGNTIYF.